This TCR beta chain was captured in a study of T-cell reconstitution after alpha-beta-depleted transplantation in children. Germline CDR1 MNHNS, CDR2 SASEGT. Trimming took off 4 bases at V and 5 bases at J, with 20 bases between the two ends. The CDR3 has 16 amino acids. Construction of the TCRbeta library involved unique molecular identifiers. TCRdb re-analysed the PCR reads in MiXCR, keeping a single row per CDR3 protein. The repertoire holds about 640,000 distinct CDR3 sequences, with approximately 15% as singletons. This specimen was PBMCs from the stem cell graft donor, taken from the stem cell graft. The chain has TRBV6-1 and TRBJ1-2, with D possibly matching TRBD1 (6 bases). This receptor was obtained from a human donor who donated a stem cell graft to a child with acute myeloid leukemia. Written as DNA, the CDR3 is TGTGCCAGCAGTGCCGTAGGGGGGCCTGGAAAGTATGGCTACACCTTC. Residues: CASSAVGGPGKYGYTF.